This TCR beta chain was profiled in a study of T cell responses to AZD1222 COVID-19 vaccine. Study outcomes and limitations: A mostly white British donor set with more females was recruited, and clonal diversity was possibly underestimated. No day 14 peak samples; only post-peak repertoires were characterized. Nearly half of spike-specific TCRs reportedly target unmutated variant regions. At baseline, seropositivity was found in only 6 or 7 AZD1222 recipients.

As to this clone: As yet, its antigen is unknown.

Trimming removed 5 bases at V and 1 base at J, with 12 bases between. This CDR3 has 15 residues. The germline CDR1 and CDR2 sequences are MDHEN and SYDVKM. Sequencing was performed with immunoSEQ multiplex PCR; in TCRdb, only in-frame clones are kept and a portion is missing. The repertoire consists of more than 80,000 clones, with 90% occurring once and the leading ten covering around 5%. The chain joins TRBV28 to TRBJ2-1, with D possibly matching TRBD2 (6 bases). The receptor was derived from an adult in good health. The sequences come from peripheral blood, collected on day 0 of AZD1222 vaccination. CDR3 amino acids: CASSIAGKSYNEQFF. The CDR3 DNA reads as TGTGCCAGCAGTATCGCGGGGAAATCCTACAATGAGCAGTTCTTC.